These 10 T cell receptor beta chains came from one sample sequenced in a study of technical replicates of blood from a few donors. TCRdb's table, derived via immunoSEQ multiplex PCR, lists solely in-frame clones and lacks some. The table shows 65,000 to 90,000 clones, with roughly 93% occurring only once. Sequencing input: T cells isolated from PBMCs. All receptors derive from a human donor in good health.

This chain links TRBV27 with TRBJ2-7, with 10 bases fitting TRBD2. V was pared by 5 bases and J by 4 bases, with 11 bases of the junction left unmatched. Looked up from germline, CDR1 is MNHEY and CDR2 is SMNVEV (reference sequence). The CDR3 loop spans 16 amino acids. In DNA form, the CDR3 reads TGTGCCAGCAGTCTCCGAGCGGGAGGGCCTTCATACGAGCAGTACTTC. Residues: CASSLRAGGPSYEQYF.

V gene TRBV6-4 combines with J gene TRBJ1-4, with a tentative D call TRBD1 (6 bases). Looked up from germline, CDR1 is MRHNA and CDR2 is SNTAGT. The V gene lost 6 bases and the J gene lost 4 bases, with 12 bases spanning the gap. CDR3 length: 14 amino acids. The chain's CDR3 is CASRRDINNEKLFF. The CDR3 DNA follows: TGTGCCAGCAGGAGGGACATTAATAATGAAAAACTGTTTTTT.

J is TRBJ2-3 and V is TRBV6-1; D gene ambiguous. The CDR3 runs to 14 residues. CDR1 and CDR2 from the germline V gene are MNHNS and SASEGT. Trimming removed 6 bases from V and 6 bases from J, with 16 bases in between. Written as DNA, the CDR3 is TGTGCCAGCAGGGAGTTAGCCCCTGGGGATACGCAGTATTTT. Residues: CASRELAPGDTQYF.

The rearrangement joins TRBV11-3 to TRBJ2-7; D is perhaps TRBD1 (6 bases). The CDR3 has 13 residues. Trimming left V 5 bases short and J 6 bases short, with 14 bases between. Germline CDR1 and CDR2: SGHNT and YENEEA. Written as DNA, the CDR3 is TGTGCCAGCAGCACCTGGACAGTAAGCGAGCAGTACTTC. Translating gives CASSTWTVSEQYF.

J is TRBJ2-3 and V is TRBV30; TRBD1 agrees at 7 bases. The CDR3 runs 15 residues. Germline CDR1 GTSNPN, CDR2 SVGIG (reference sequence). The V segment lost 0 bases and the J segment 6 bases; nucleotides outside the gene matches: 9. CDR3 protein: CAWSVEGAWADTQYF. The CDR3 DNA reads TGTGCCTGGAGTGTAGAGGGGGCTTGGGCGGATACGCAGTATTTT.

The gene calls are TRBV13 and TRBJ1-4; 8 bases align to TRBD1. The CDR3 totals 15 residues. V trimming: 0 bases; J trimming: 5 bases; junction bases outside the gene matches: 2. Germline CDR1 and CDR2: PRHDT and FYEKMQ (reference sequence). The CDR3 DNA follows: TGTGCCAGCAGCTTAGGCCGACAGGGGAATGAAAAACTGTTTTTT. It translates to CASSLGRQGNEKLFF.

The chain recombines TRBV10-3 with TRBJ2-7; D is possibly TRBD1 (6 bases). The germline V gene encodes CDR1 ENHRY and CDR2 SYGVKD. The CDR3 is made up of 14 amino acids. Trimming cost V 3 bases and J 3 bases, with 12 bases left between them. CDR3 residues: CAISDGQSNYEQYF. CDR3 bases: TGTGCCATCAGTGATGGACAGAGTAACTACGAGCAGTACTTC.

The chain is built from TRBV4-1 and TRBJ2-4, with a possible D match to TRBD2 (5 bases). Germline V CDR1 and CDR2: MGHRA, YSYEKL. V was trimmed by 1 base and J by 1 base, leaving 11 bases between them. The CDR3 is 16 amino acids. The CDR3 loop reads CASSQVGRRAKNIQYF. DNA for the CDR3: TGCGCCAGCAGCCAAGTCGGCAGGAGGGCCAAAAACATTCAGTACTTC.

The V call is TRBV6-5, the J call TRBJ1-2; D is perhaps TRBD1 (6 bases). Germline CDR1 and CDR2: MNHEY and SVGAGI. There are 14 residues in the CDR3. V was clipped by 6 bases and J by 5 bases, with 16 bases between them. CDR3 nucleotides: TGTGCCAGCAGGTCCCGGGACATTGCTTATGGCTACACCTTC. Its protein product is CASRSRDIAYGYTF.

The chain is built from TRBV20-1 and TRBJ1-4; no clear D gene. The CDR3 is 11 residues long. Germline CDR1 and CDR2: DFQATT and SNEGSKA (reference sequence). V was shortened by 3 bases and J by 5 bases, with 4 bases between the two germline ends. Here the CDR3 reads CSASLNEKLFF. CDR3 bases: TGCAGTGCTAGTTTAAATGAAAAACTGTTTTTT.